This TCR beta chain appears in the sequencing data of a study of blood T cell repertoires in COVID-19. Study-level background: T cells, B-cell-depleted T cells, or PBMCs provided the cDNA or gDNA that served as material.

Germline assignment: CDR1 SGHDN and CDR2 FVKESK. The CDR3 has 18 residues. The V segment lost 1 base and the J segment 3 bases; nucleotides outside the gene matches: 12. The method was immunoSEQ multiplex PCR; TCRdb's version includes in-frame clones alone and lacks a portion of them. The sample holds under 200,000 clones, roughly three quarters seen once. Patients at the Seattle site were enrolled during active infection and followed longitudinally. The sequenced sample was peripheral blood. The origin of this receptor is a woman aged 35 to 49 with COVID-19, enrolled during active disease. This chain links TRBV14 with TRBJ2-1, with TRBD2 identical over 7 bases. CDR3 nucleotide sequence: TGTGCCAGCAGCCAAGTTAAATCCCGCGGGGGTGTCTACAATGAGCAGTTCTTC. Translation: CASSQVKSRGGVYNEQFF.